Described below is a single T cell receptor (beta chain) sequence and its context. What it binds is not known. The data were produced by immunoSEQ multiplex PCR, yet TCRdb's version contains in-frame clones alone and is incomplete. The sample has over 75,000 clones, approximately 90% seen once. As to time point: cycle 4 day 1 (C4D1), after 6 weeks of nivolumab. All patients relapsed after autologous stem cell transplantation, and brentuximab vedotin exposure varied. This entry is derived from a study of PD-1 blockade in classical Hodgkin lymphoma. Study-wide results and caveats: When nivolumab was started under 1 year after ASCT, patients were excluded. A significant rise in TCR diversity by C4D1 was seen for CD4+ but not CD8+ cells. Complete responders' diversity at baseline resembled that of newly diagnosed patients.

The CDR3 runs to 12 residues. The germline V gene encodes CDR1 SGDLS and CDR2 YYNGEE. V lost 4 bases and J 2 bases, leaving 5 bases between the germline ends. Source: peripheral blood mononuclear cells (PBMCs), taken before the fourth cycle of nivolumab. This TCR came from a human donor with classical Hodgkin lymphoma. The rearrangement links TRBV9 to TRBJ2-3; D is ambiguous. This CDR3 reads CASSPSTDTQYF. CDR3 nucleotides: TGTGCCAGCAGCCCTTCCACAGATACGCAGTATTTT.